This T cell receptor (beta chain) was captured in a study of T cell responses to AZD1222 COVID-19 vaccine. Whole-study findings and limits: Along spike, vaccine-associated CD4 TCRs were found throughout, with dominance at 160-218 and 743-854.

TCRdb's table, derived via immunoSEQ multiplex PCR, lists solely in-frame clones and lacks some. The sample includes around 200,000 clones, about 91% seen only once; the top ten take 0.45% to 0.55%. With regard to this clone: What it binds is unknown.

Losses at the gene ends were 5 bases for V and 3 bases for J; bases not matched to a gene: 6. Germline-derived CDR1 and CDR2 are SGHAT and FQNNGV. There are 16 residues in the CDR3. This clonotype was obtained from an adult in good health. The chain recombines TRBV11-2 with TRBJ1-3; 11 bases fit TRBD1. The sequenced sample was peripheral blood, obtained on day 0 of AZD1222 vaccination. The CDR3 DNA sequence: TGTGCCAGCAGCCCCTGGGGACAGGGGGTTGGAAACACCATATATTTT. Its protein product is CASSPWGQGVGNTIYF.